This passage covers 14 T cell receptor beta chains from one sample sequenced in a study of beta chain features in type 1 diabetes. Findings and limits, study-wide: All four CD4+ subsets from Type 1 diabetes patients carried moderately but significantly shorter TCRB CDR3s.

Expressed TCRB transcripts got sequenced, as all isolated RNA was reverse transcribed. The assay was immunoSEQ multiplex PCR, and TCRdb's table has in-frame clones only and misses some. Seen here are a few hundred thousand clones, 15% observed once, and the top ten hold less than 0.02%. These receptors' targets are unknown. Sequenced material: naive CD4+ T cells from blood. These receptors originate from a man aged 18-30 years with type 1 diabetes.

The chain recombines TRBV6-5 with TRBJ2-1, with D unclear. V shed 5 bases and J shed 13 bases, with 18 bases lying between them. CDR3 length equals 13 residues. Germline V gives CDR1 MNHEY, CDR2 SVGAGI. For the CDR3, the DNA is TGTGCCAGCAGTCGTGACTGGTTCCAAGAACAGTTCTTC. Protein: CASSRDWFQEQFF.

This clone appeared a few times. The V and J genes are TRBV2 and TRBJ2-3; perhaps TRBD2 as D (7 bases). The CDR3 is made up of 16 amino acids. Between the trimmed V and J ends, which lost 6 bases and 3 bases, there was a span of 19 bases. Germline loops: CDR1 SNHLY, CDR2 FYNNEI. CDR3 DNA sequence: TGTGCCAGCAGCGACGGGGGCGGGAGAGGGACAGATACGCAGTATTTT. Translation gives CASSDGGGRGTDTQYF.

This clone was seen more than once but under ten times. This sequence joins TRBV4-2 and TRBJ1-5; 7 positions agree with TRBD1. V shed 1 base and J 5 bases; nucleotides not matched to a gene: 2. Germline CDR1 LGHNA, CDR2 YNFKEQ. The CDR3 loop spans 14 amino acids. CDR3 residues: CASSQGTGHQPQHF. The CDR3, as DNA: TGTGCCAGCAGCCAAGGGACAGGTCATCAGCCCCAGCATTTT.

This clone appeared a few times. The rearrangement links TRBV18 to TRBJ1-2; 8 bases agree with TRBD1. The trim removed 2 bases at V and 8 bases at J, leaving 13 bases unmatched. The CDR3 spans 16 residues. Germline CDR1 reads KGHSH; CDR2 reads LQKENI. The CDR3 DNA is TGTGCCAGCTCACCAAAGACAGGGGAGAATCAGTTGGGCTACACCTTC. Translation gives CASSPKTGENQLGYTF.

This chain uses TRBV4-3 with TRBJ2-5; D remains ambiguous. There are 13 residues in the CDR3. The V gene's germline CDR1 is LGHNA and CDR2 YSLEER. V was clipped by 0 bases and J by 3 bases, with 5 bases between them. CDR3 in amino acids: CASSQDVEETQYF. The CDR3 DNA is TGCGCCAGCAGCCAAGATGTAGAAGAGACCCAGTACTTC.

In its sample, this clone was seen a few times. The CDR3 here is CASSVRAGLSYEQYF. The CDR3 DNA follows: TGTGCCAGCAGCGTCCGAGCCGGTCTCTCCTACGAGCAGTACTTC. This rearrangement joins TRBV9 to TRBJ2-7; D is uncertain. Germline V gene lookup returns CDR1 SGDLS and CDR2 YYNGEE. The CDR3 loop spans 15 amino acids. V lost 2 bases and J 0 bases, leaving 12 bases between the germline ends.

This clone has a single count. V gene TRBV28 combines with J gene TRBJ2-5; 8 bases are a match to TRBD2. The CDR3 runs to 15 residues. Germline V lookup: CDR1 MDHEN, CDR2 SYDVKM. After removal of 7 bases from V and 4 bases from J, the junction contained 11 bases not matched to a gene. CDR3 protein: CASTDIGLALETQYF. For the CDR3, the DNA is TGTGCCAGCACCGATATTGGACTAGCACTAGAGACCCAGTACTTC.

This clone was counted only a few times. V usage is TRBV29-1 and J usage is TRBJ2-1; 8 bases are a match to TRBD1. Germline CDR1 is SQVTM and CDR2 is ANQGSEA. V lost 7 bases to trimming and J lost 3 bases; unmatched junction nucleotides: 5. This CDR3 is 13 amino acids long. In DNA form, the CDR3 reads TGCAGCGATAGACAGGGGAACTACAATGAGCAGTTCTTC. It is translated as CSDRQGNYNEQFF.

The chain recombines TRBV15 with TRBJ2-7, with no clear D. Germline loops: CDR1 LNHNV, CDR2 YYDKDF (reference sequence). Deletions cut 0 bases from V and 7 bases from J, with 13 bases between. The CDR3 has 14 amino acids. The CDR3 region is CATSRELDLREQYF. The CDR3 DNA sequence: TGTGCCACCAGCAGAGAACTCGACTTGCGAGAGCAGTACTTC.

V and J are TRBV20-1 and TRBJ2-7; 8 bases agree with TRBD2. CDR1 is DFQATT and CDR2 is SNEGSKA in the germline V gene (reference sequence). With 7 bases clipped from V and 3 bases from J, the junction kept 2 bases outside the gene matches. There are 11 residues in the CDR3. The CDR3 coding sequence is TGCAGTGGAACTAGCGGCTACGAGCAGTACTTC. Translated, it gives CSGTSGYEQYF.

This clone appeared a few times. CDR3 sequence (DNA): TGTGCCAGCAGTCCCCTCCCAGCGGGAGTGTCAAATGAGCAGTTCTTC. As protein: CASSPLPAGVSNEQFF. The rearrangement uses TRBV27 and TRBJ2-1; 8 nucleotides agree with TRBD2. The junction had 13 bases not matched to a gene; V was cut back by 5 bases and J by 7 bases. The germline CDR1 and CDR2 sequences are MNHEY and SMNVEV (reference sequence). This CDR3 has 16 amino acids.

The chain combines TRBV10-2 with TRBJ1-1; TRBD1 aligns across 7 bases. The CDR3 is 14 amino acids. After removal of 6 bases from V and 9 bases from J, the junction contained 13 bases not matched to a gene. Germline V gene lookup returns CDR1 WSHSY and CDR2 SAAADI. The CDR3 sequence is CASSGDSPASKAFF. The CDR3 DNA follows: TGCGCCAGCAGCGGGGACAGCCCAGCTTCAAAAGCTTTCTTT.

Written as DNA, the CDR3 is TGCAGCGTAAAGGCAGGGTTGGAATCCTCCTACGAGCAGTACTTC. Its protein product is CSVKAGLESSYEQYF. The V and J genes are TRBV29-1 and TRBJ2-7; D is perhaps TRBD1 (5 bases). This CDR3 has 15 amino acids. The germline gives CDR1 SQVTM, CDR2 ANQGSEA. Trimming removed 6 bases at V and 0 bases at J, with 18 bases between.

In regard to this clone: Other DNA sequences in the same sample also yield this CDR3. This chain uses TRBV18 with TRBJ1-5; D is perhaps TRBD1 (5 bases). Germline CDR1 and CDR2: KGHSH and LQKENI. Trimming pared 0 bases from V and 1 base from J, leaving 7 bases between. The length of the CDR3 is 15 residues. CDR3 nucleotide sequence: TGTGCCAGCTCACCACCCGGGGGAAGCAATCAGCCCCAGCATTTT. It is translated as CASSPPGGSNQPQHF. The full variable domain, rest sourced from reference TRBV18 and TRBJ1-5, is NAGVMQNPRHLVRRRGQEARLRCSPMKGHSHVYWYRQLPEEGLKFMVYLQKENIIDESGMPKERFSAEFPKEGPSILRIQQVVRGDSAAYFCASSPPGGSNQPQHFGDGTRLSIL.